A selection of T cell receptor beta chains follows, all from one sample in a study of T cells in localized non-small cell lung cancer. Using immunoSEQ multiplex PCR, the repertoire was profiled, and TCRdb retains in-frame clones only, with some absent. There are some 54,000 clones in the sample; 80% occur only once, and roughly 4.9% lies in the top ten. The source was PBMCs, collected before any cancer treatment. Receptors were obtained from a woman aged 40-75 years with stage II lung adenocarcinoma. The CDR3 runs from the conserved cysteine through the conserved F or W. A D gene is named only where the DNA matches it firmly. Size is stated for part of the rows, as once, few or many counts, or as a class when the clone is expanded.

D	V	size	J	CDR3	DNA
.	TRBV27	.	TRBJ2-7	CASSSSSYEQYF	TGTGCCAGCAGTTCGAGCTCCTACGAGCAGTACTTC
.	TRBV6-6	.	TRBJ2-3	CASSSPGEGTDTQYF	TGTGCCAGCAGTTCCCCGGGTGAGGGCACAGATACGCAGTATTTT
.	TRBV28	.	TRBJ2-5	CASSGRLSKSEETQYF	TGTGCCAGCAGTGGACGACTTTCGAAGTCGGAGGAGACCCAGTACTTC
.	TRBV7-2	.	TRBJ1-6	CASSLSGTSDNSPLHF	TGTGCCAGCAGCTTAAGTGGGACCTCGGATAATTCACCCCTCCACTTT
TRBD2	TRBV6-5	.	TRBJ2-7	CASSYGFSSGYEQYF	TGTGCCAGCAGTTACGGGTTCTCTAGCGGGTACGAGCAGTACTTC
.	TRBV25-1	.	TRBJ2-2	CASSPDKNTGELFF	TGTGCCAGCAGCCCCGACAAGAACACCGGGGAGCTGTTTTTT
.	TRBV2	.	TRBJ1-1	CASRGRLNTEAFF	TGTGCCAGCAGGGGGCGGTTGAACACTGAAGCTTTCTTT
.	TRBV10-2	few	TRBJ2-7	CASSESRLTYEQYF	TGCGCCAGCAGTGAGTCCCGACTAACCTACGAGCAGTACTTC
.	TRBV9	.	TRBJ1-1	CASSVDANTEAFF	TGTGCCAGCAGCGTCGACGCGAACACTGAAGCTTTCTTT
TRBD2	TRBV7-2	.	TRBJ2-2	CASSSGLAGGPRSTGELFF	TGTGCCAGCAGCTCAGGACTAGCGGGGGGGCCCCGGAGCACCGGGGAGCTGTTTTTT
.	TRBV9	.	TRBJ1-5	CASSVGGSNQPQHF	TGTGCCAGCAGCGTAGGGGGTAGCAATCAGCCCCAGCATTTT
TRBD1	TRBV25-1	.	TRBJ1-2	CASSDFRQGRHGYTF	TGTGCCAGCAGTGACTTCCGACAGGGGCGGCATGGCTACACCTTC
.	TRBV7-2	.	TRBJ2-5	CASSLGRTIGRETQYF	TGTGCCAGCAGCTTGGGACGGACGATAGGGCGAGAGACCCAGTACTTC
.	TRBV7-2	once	TRBJ2-1	CASSLAMGTGYNEQFF	TGTGCCAGCAGCTTAGCAATGGGGACTGGATACAATGAGCAGTTCTTC
.	TRBV7-2	.	TRBJ1-3	CASSTSQGFTGNTIYF	TGTGCCAGCAGCACCAGTCAGGGTTTTACTGGAAACACCATATATTTT
.	TRBV11-2	few	TRBJ1-1	CASSSWKGDTEAFF	TGTGCCAGCAGTTCGTGGAAGGGGGACACTGAAGCTTTCTTT
.	TRBV19	.	TRBJ1-3	CASSTPATGNTIYF	TGTGCCAGTAGTACGCCTGCGACTGGAAACACCATATATTTT
TRBD1	TRBV30	.	TRBJ2-5	CASRDRAQETQYF	TGTGCCAGCAGGGACAGGGCCCAAGAGACCCAGTACTTC
TRBD1	TRBV30	.	TRBJ2-1	CAWSVSPTGEDEQFF	TGTGCCTGGAGTGTTTCCCCGACAGGGGAGGATGAGCAGTTCTTC
TRBD1	TRBV29-1	.	TRBJ1-4	CSVTDRDNEKLFF	TGCAGCGTTACGGACAGGGATAATGAAAAACTGTTTTTT
.	TRBV7-2	.	TRBJ2-7	CASSLQGNTYEQYF	TGTGCCAGCAGCTTACAAGGTAACACCTACGAGCAGTACTTC
.	TRBV29-1	once	TRBJ2-1	CSVERNEQFF	TGCAGCGTTGAGAGGAATGAGCAGTTCTTC
.	TRBV5-1	.	TRBJ2-7	CASSLVEHLSYEQYF	TGCGCCAGCAGCTTAGTGGAACACTTGAGCTACGAGCAGTACTTC
TRBD2	TRBV19	once	TRBJ2-2	CASSIQAGTTGELFF	TGTGCCAGTAGTATACAAGCGGGGACCACCGGGGAGCTGTTTTTT
.	TRBV7-2	.	TRBJ2-2	CASSLVASRGGELFF	TGTGCCAGCAGCTTAGTAGCCAGCAGGGGTGGGGAGCTGTTTTTT
.	TRBV21-1	.	TRBJ2-7	CASSKLFGDTAYEQYF	TGTGCCAGCAGCAAATTATTTGGGGACACAGCCTACGAGCAGTACTTC
.	TRBV5-8	.	TRBJ1-1	CASRPQVSGVNPEAFF	TGTGCCAGCAGACCCCAGGTATCCGGGGTCAACCCTGAAGCTTTCTTT